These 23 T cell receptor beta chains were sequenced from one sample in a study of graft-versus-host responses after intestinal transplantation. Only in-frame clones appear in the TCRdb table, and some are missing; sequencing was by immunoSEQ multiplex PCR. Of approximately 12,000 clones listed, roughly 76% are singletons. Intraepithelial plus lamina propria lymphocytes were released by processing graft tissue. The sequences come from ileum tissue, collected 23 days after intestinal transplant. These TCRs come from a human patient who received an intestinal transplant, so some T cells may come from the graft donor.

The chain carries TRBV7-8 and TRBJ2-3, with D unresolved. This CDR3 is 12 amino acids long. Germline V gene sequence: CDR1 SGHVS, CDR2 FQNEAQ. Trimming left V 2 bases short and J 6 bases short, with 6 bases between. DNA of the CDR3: TGTGCCAGCAGCTTATTCTCTGATACGCAGTATTTT. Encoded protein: CASSLFSDTQYF.

The CDR3: CASSLAGGSAGELFF. The CDR3 nucleotides are TGCGCCAGCAGCCTAGCCGGGGGTTCAGCCGGGGAGCTGTTTTTT. The V and J genes are TRBV5-1 and TRBJ2-2; perhaps TRBD2 as D (6 bases). CDR1 is SGHRS, CDR2 YFSETQ, per germline. The CDR3 runs to 15 residues. The germline V and J ends were trimmed by 4 bases and 6 bases, with 16 bases remaining between them.

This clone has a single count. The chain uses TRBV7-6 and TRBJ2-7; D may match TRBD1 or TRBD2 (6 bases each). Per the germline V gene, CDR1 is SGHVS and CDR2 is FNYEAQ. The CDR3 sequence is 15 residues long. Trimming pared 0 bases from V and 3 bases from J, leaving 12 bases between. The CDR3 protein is CASSLAAGGIYEQYF. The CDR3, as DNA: TGTGCCAGCAGCTTAGCGGCCGGGGGCATCTACGAGCAGTACTTC.

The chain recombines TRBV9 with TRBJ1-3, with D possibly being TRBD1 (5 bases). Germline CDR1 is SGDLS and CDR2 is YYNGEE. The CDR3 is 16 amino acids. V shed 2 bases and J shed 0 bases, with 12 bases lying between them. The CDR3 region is CASSVDNRNSGNTIYF. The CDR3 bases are TGTGCCAGCAGCGTGGACAACCGAAACTCTGGAAACACCATATATTTT.

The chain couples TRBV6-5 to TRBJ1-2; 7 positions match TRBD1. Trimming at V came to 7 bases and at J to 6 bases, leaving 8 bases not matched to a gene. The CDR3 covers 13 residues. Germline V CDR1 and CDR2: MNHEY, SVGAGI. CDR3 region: CASIETGSNGYTF. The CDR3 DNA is TGTGCCAGCATCGAGACAGGGTCGAATGGCTACACCTTC.

CDR3 sequence: CASSTGYEQYF. Written as DNA, the CDR3 is TGTGCCAGCTCTACAGGGTACGAGCAGTACTTC. The chain carries TRBV14 and TRBJ2-7, with a tentative D call TRBD1 (6 bases). V dropped 8 bases and J dropped 4 bases, with 9 bases sitting between them. This CDR3 is 11 amino acids long. Per germline, CDR1 SGHDN and CDR2 FVKESK.

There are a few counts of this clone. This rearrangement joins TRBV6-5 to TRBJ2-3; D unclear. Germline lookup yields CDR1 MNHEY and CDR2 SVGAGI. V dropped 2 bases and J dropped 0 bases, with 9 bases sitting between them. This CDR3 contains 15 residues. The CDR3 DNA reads TGTGCCAGCAGTTACGGCGGTGCTAGCACAGATACGCAGTATTTT. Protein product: CASSYGGASTDTQYF.

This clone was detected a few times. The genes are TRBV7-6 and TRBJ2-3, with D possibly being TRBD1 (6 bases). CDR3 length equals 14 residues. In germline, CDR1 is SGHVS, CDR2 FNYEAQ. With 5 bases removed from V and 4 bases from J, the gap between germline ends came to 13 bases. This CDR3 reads CASSTRQVADTQYF. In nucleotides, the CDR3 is TGTGCCAGCAGCACAAGACAGGTCGCAGATACGCAGTATTTT.

The CDR3, as DNA: TGTGCCAGCAGTTACGAGCGGAGCTACGAGCAGTACTTC. It translates to CASSYERSYEQYF. The rearrangement links TRBV6-9 to TRBJ2-7; tentative D call: TRBD2 (5 bases). V was trimmed by 3 bases and J by 3 bases, leaving 9 bases between them. The germline gives CDR1 MNHGY, CDR2 SVAAGI. CDR3 length: 13 amino acids.

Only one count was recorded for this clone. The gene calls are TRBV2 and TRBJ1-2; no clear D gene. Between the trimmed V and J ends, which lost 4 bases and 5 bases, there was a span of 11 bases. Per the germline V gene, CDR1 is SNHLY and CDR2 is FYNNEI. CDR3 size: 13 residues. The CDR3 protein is CASSGGENYGYTF. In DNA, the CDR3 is TGTGCCAGCAGTGGTGGTGAGAATTATGGCTACACCTTC. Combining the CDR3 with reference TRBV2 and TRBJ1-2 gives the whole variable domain EPEVTQTPSHQVTQMGQEVILRCVPISNHLYFYWYRQILGQKVEFLVSFYNNEISEKSEIFDDQFSVERPDGSNFTLKIRSTKLEDSAMYFCASSGGENYGYTFGSGTRLTVV.

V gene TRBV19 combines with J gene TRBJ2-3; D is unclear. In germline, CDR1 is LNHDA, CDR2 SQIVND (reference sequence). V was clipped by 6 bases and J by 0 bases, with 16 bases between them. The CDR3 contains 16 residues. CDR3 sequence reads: CASSPRTLRSTDTQYF. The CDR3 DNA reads TGTGCCAGTAGCCCTAGGACCCTAAGGAGCACAGATACGCAGTATTTT.

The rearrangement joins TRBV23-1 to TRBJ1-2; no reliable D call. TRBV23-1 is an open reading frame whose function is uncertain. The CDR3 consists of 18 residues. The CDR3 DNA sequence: TGCGTCCCCCTCGAGATAGAGACAAGACAAAGGCCCCCCTATGGCTACACCTTC. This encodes CVPLEIETRQRPPYGYTF.

The DNA of the CDR3 is TGTGCCAGCAGTTGGGGACTTGTCGAGCAGTACTTC. It codes for CASSWGLVEQYF. The chain is built from TRBV6-6 and TRBJ2-7, with a possible D match to TRBD2 (6 bases). V lost 4 bases and J lost 6, with 10 bases in between. Germline lookup yields CDR1 MNHNY and CDR2 SVGAGI (reference sequence). The CDR3 loop spans 12 amino acids.

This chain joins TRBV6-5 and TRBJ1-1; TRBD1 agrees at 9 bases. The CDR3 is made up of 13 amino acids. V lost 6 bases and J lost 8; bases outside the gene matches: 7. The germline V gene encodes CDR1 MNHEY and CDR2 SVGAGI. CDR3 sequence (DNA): TGTGCCAGCAGGGCCACAGGGGGCCGCGAAGCTTTCTTT. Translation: CASRATGGREAFF.

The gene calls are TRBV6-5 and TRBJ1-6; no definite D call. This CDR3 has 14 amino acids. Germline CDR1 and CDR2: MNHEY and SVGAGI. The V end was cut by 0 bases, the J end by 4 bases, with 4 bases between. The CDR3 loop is CASSYSSYNSPLHF. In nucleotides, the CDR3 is TGTGCCAGCAGTTACTCTTCTTATAATTCACCCCTCCACTTT.

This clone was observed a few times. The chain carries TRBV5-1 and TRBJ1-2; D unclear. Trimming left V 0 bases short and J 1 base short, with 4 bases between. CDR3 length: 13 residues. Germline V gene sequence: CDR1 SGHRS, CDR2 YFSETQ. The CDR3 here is CASSLEDNYGYTF. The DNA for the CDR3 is TGCGCCAGCAGCTTGGAGGATAACTATGGCTACACCTTC.

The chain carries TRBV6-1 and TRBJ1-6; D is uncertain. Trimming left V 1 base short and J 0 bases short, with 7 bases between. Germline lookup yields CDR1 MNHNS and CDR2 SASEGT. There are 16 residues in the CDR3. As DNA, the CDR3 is TGTGCCAGCAGTGAAGGGTATAGCTCCTATAATTCACCCCTCCACTTT. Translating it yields CASSEGYSSYNSPLHF.

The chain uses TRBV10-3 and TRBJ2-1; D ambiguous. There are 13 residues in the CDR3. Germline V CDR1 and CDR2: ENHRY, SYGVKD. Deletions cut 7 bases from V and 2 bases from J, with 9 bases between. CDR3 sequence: CAIMGAAYNEQFF. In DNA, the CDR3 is TGTGCCATCATGGGTGCAGCCTACAATGAGCAGTTCTTC.

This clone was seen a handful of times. The CDR3: CASSTTPGGSAEAFF. Here the CDR3 DNA reads TGTGCCAGCAGTACCACGCCAGGGGGCTCAGCTGAAGCTTTCTTT. This chain joins TRBV27 and TRBJ1-1; 8 nucleotides match TRBD1. Germline V gene sequence: CDR1 MNHEY, CDR2 SMNVEV (reference sequence). V shed 5 bases, J shed 6 bases, and the junction held 11 bases outside the gene matches. CDR3 length: 15 residues.

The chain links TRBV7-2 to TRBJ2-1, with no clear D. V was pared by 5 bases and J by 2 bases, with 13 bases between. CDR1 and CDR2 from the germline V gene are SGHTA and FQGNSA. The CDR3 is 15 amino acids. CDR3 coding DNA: TGTGCCAGCAGCCTAATAGATGCAACCTACAATGAGCAGTTCTTC. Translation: CASSLIDATYNEQFF.

The CDR3 DNA reads as TGTGCCAGCAGCGTAGAGGGGGGTAGCTACAATGAGCAGTTCTTC. Translating it yields CASSVEGGSYNEQFF. The gene calls are TRBV9 and TRBJ2-1; D assignment may be TRBD1 or TRBD2 (6 bases each). The CDR3 extends over 15 amino acids. V gave up 0 bases and J gave up 3 bases, with 10 bases separating them. Germline-derived CDR1 and CDR2 are SGDLS and YYNGEE. The whole variable domain, filled in from reference TRBV9 and TRBJ2-1, reads DSGVTQTPKHLITATGQRVTLRCSPRSGDLSVYWYQQSLDQGLQFLIQYYNGEERAKGNILERFSAQQFPDLHSELNLSSLELGDSALYFCASSVEGGSYNEQFFGPGTRLTVL.

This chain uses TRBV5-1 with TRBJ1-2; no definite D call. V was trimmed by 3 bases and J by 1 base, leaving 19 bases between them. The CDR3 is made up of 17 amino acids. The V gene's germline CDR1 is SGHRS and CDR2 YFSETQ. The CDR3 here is CASSSYPTENINYGYTF. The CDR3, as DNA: TGCGCCAGCAGCTCATACCCCACAGAAAATATTAACTATGGCTACACCTTC.

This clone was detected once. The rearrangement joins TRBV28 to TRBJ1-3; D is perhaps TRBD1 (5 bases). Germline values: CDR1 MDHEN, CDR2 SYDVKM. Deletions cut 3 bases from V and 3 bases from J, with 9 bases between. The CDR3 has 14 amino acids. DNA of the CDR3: TGTGCCAGCAGTTTCGGGGGAAATGGAAACACCATATATTTT. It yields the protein CASSFGGNGNTIYF.